Listed here are 5 T cell receptor beta chains from one sample, sequenced in a study of T cell changes during pregnancy in multiple sclerosis. The data were produced by immunoSEQ multiplex PCR, yet TCRdb's version contains in-frame clones alone and is incomplete. The sample has roughly 93,000 clones; 92% are singletons. This specimen consisted of peripheral blood, obtained after pregnancy. These receptors all stem from a female donor in good health, enrolled as a control in a pregnancy study.

The chain has TRBV29-1 and TRBJ1-1; D unresolved. Germline V lookup: CDR1 SQVTM, CDR2 ANQGSEA. The CDR3 totals 11 residues. V shed 5 bases and J shed 1 base, with 5 bases lying between them. CDR3 nucleotide sequence: TGCAGCGTTTTCAGGAACACTGAAGCTTTCTTT. Amino acid sequence: CSVFRNTEAFF.

The chain links TRBV28 to TRBJ2-7, with 8 bases fitting TRBD2. The CDR3 runs to 14 residues. Germline lookup yields CDR1 MDHEN and CDR2 SYDVKM. With 5 bases clipped from V and 5 bases from J, the junction kept 8 bases outside the gene matches. CDR3 DNA: TGTGCCAGCAGTGACGGGACTAGAAGCCACGAGCAGTACTTC. The encoded protein is CASSDGTRSHEQYF. Filled out from reference TRBV28 and TRBJ2-7, the complete variable domain reads DVKVTQSSRYLVKRTGEKVFLECVQDMDHENMFWYRQDPGLGLRLIYFSYDVKMKEKGDIPEGYSVSREKKERFSLILESASTNQTSMYLCASSDGTRSHEQYFGPGTRLTVT.

Only one count was recorded for this clone. One end of the junction is discordant with germline, which a read error may explain. The V gene is TRBV5-1, the J gene TRBJ1-1; 11 positions match TRBD1. Germline V gene sequence: CDR1 SGHRS, CDR2 YFSETQ. This CDR3 spans 15 amino acids. The CDR3 here is CATSPRTGGNTEAFF. CDR3 nucleotide sequence: TGCGCCACCAGCCCCCGGACAGGGGGCAACACTGAAGCTTTCTTT.

This chain connects TRBV5-1 to TRBJ2-1, with 7 bases that match TRBD2. CDR1 is SGHRS and CDR2 is YFSETQ in the germline V gene. This CDR3 comprises 13 residues. The V segment lost 3 bases and the J segment 10 bases; nucleotides outside the gene matches: 7. Here the CDR3 DNA reads TGCGCCAGCAGCTCGGGGCGGGGGATCGAGCAGTTCTTC. Translation: CASSSGRGIEQFF.

This clone appeared a single time. The chain combines TRBV28 with TRBJ1-2; 8 positions agree with TRBD1. The CDR3 is 15 residues long. V was pared by 7 bases and J by 4 bases, with 11 bases of the junction left unmatched. The V gene's germline CDR1 is MDHEN and CDR2 SYDVKM. The CDR3 DNA follows: TGTGCCAGCATACACAGGGGGACGAGAGTCTATGGCTACACCTTC. This gives the protein CASIHRGTRVYGYTF.